This T cell receptor beta chain was profiled in a study of blood T cell repertoires in COVID-19. Study-level information: In each case, the material was cDNA or gDNA derived from T cells, B-cell-depleted T cells, or PBMCs.

Residents of around 24 US areas, aged about 18 to 89 years, made up the participants. Self-reported history from a screening survey and questionnaire set each donor's cohort. The CDR3 covers 20 residues. Original processing methods: Reference gene primer amplification gave estimated nucleated cell counts. The method was immunoSEQ multiplex PCR; TCRdb's version includes in-frame clones alone and lacks a portion of them. The V and J calls and clone size come from that table; D and trimming were worked out from the DNA. The sample yields some 330,000 clones, about 92% seen once. Sequencing input: PBMCs or T cells enriched from blood (not recorded which). This sequence was found in a woman aged 30 to 39 who had recovered from COVID-19. V and J are TRBV21-1 and TRBJ2-1; the table names TRBD1, a call not compared with the DNA. TRBV21-1 is annotated as a pseudogene. The CDR3 DNA reads TGTGCCAGCAGCAAAACCGACGGGACAGGGGGCGCGGGGCCTTCCAATGAGCAGTTCTTC. Protein sequence: CASSKTDGTGGAGPSNEQFF.